This TCR beta chain came from a study of shared clonotypes between healthy human individuals (dated by TCRdb to 2020 to 2021). For the wider study: The cohort included a few men and two women between 18 and 49 years of age. For each donor, CD4 naive and CD4 memory were each given three plates, CD8 naive was given two plates, and CD8 memory was given one plate. Each donor's leukapheresis produced roughly between about 0.85 and 10 billion PBMCs. To increase sequencing depth and limit assay-specific biases, different laboratories used diverse techniques to prepare libraries and sequence TCR repertoires. Blood TCR repertoires of four to six healthy adults were deeply sequenced to estimate repertoire size and the extent of clonotype sharing between individuals.

Comment on this clone: The antigen it binds to is not known. No base-level quality is on record; no much larger clone is a single base apart.

Healthy HIV-negative adults with no recently reported acute infections or vaccinations were included as donors. Only Caucasian adults living in Nashville, Tennessee, USA were represented among the donors. CD4+ T cells were enriched by magnetic negative selection, after which naive cells were positively selected on CD45RA and the negative fraction was taken as the memory subset. After blood collection by leukapheresis, PBMCs were isolated using Ficoll-Histopaque density gradient centrifugation and then cryopreserved in the vapor phase of liquid nitrogen. Purity and quantity of every magnetically sorted T cell population were checked by analytical flow cytometry. Genomic DNA was isolated from every sorted fraction and measured by UV absorbance on a Nanodrop 2000c. Using the deep immunoSEQ assay, multiplex PCR amplified TCR CDR3 regions from genomic DNA. Genomic DNA extracted from each cell subset was distributed evenly over all wells of several immunoSEQ 96-well plates, and each plate served as one replicate. For sorted subsets, each replicate PCR was loaded with about 0.2 ug genomic DNA, equivalent to about 30,000 T cell genomes. The purified libraries were quantified using a Qubit 3.0 fluorometer, sized with a Bioanalyzer 2100, and then quantified again using the KAPA Library Quantification kit. Every immunoSEQ 96-well plate was sequenced on a dedicated single-read 150-cycle Illumina NextSeq 550 flow cell. Regarding the original processing steps: Because the immunoSEQ output included only junctional sequences and no quality scores, the filtering could not be the same as the filtering used for full-length reads. To assign V/J genes and CDR3, sequences were annotated against IMGT germline references using PyIR, a Python wrapper for IgBLAST v1.9. Reads with weak V/J assignments (E-value above 1e-6), missing CDR3, stop codons, out-of-frame junctions, or ambiguous translated residues were removed. V3J clonotypes were defined as sequences sharing an identical inferred V gene, J gene, and CDR3 amino acid sequence. To compute the percentage overlap between repertoires, the number of shared unique clonotypes was divided by the size of the smaller repertoire. Richness of each repertoire was evaluated using RTK rarefaction, the Chao1 estimator, and Recon v2.1 estimates of unobserved clonotypes. For all TCRbeta clonotypes obtained by the gDNA method from a few donors, generation probabilities were computed with OLGA. TCRdb re-hosts the immuneACCESS table, in-frame sequences only. Its copies lack some clones; in the studies checked, an unresolved V gene accounts for under half of them, and the cause for the rest is not known. That table furnishes V, J and clone size, whereas the DNA furnished D and trimming. The sample table lists around 1.6 million clones, about 98% of them with a count of one. The ten largest clones take up about 0.42% of the sample.

Study-level results and caveats: Sampling was restricted to blood, and TCR repertoires in tissue are likely to differ from TCR repertoires in blood. Across four donors, approximately 4.9% of naive CD4, roughly 3.5% of naive CD8, under 2.5% of memory CD4, and about 0.4% of memory CD8 clonotypes were shared. Compared with non-shared clonotypes, the clonotypes found in all four sorted-subset donors had higher generation probabilities. Naive subsets generally had larger estimated clonotype richness than memory subsets. Pairwise subsampling indicated that sequencing depth was expected to affect the degree of clonotype sharing among donors. Rarefaction of sorted-subset datasets indicated incomplete sequencing despite the large sequencing depth. The genetic and exposure-history diversity represented was limited by the small number of donors.

Spanning cysteine to phenylalanine, the CDR3 consists of 14 amino acids. The retained sequence is limited to the CDR3, 42 bases, with the frame set at the first base. V is cut by 3 bases and J by 5 bases, and the space between the germline ends is 11 bases. The germline V gene (reference sequence) yields LNHDA for CDR1 and SQIVND for CDR2. Sequences were obtained from naive CD4+ T cells sorted from blood. The sample's cell subset or site, from its label and the paper: CD45RA+ positively selected. This receptor chain uses TRBV19 and TRBJ2-1; no confident D gene assignment can be made. The TCR was taken from a man aged 25-45 years in good health. The DNA sequence is TGTGCCAGTAGTATCCGGTTAAGAGACAATGAGCAGTTCTTC. This is translated as CASSIRLRDNEQFF.